Listed below are T cell receptor beta chains from one sample, sequenced in a study of cytomegalovirus exposure and HLA in healthy donors. Some clones are missing from TCRdb's copy, which holds only in-frame ones; the method was immunoSEQ multiplex PCR. This sample has 130,000 to 150,000 clones, with under 90% found just once. The sample was PBMCs. The receptor source for this set is a man aged 35-49 years in good health and CMV-seronegative. The CDR3 runs from the conserved cysteine through the conserved F or W. Fields, in order: CDR3 protein, CDR3 DNA, clone size, D gene, J gene, V gene. A D gene is named only where the DNA matches it firmly. The listing skips clone size in some rows; elsewhere it reads once, few, many or a size class.

CDR3 protein: CASSLGGVGVQETQYF
CDR3 DNA: TGTGCCAGCAGCTTGGGTGGGGTAGGGGTCCAAGAGACCCAGTACTTC
clone size: once
D gene: -
J gene: TRBJ2-5
V gene: TRBV5-8

CDR3 protein: CASSQELTPYNEQFF
CDR3 DNA: TGCGCCAGCAGCCAAGAGTTGACTCCTTACAATGAGCAGTTCTTC
clone size: -
D gene: -
J gene: TRBJ2-1
V gene: TRBV4-3

CDR3 protein: CASSLGPAGTNTEAFF
CDR3 DNA: TGTGCCAGCAGCTTAGGCCCAGCGGGGACGAACACTGAAGCTTTCTTT
clone size: -
D gene: -
J gene: TRBJ1-1
V gene: TRBV7-8

CDR3 protein: CASSLRGTGGVETQYF
CDR3 DNA: TGTGCCAGCAGCCTCCGGGGGACAGGGGGAGTGGAGACCCAGTACTTC
clone size: -
D gene: TRBD1
J gene: TRBJ2-5
V gene: TRBV5-4

CDR3 protein: CASSTGFPGRETQYF
CDR3 DNA: TGTGCCAGCAGTACAGGGTTCCCAGGGCGAGAGACCCAGTACTTC
clone size: -
D gene: -
J gene: TRBJ2-5
V gene: TRBV6-5

CDR3 protein: CASSRGLAGISYEQYF
CDR3 DNA: TGTGCCAGCAGCCGCGGACTAGCGGGAATCTCCTACGAGCAGTACTTC
clone size: few
D gene: TRBD2
J gene: TRBJ2-7
V gene: TRBV5-6

CDR3 protein: CASSGRAEGGKQYF
CDR3 DNA: TGCGCCAGCAGTGGGAGGGCAGAAGGTGGCAAGCAGTACTTC
clone size: -
D gene: -
J gene: TRBJ2-7
V gene: TRBV10-1

CDR3 protein: CASSSRTGKNTGELFF
CDR3 DNA: TGTGCCAGCAGCTCTAGGACAGGGAAGAACACCGGGGAGCTGTTTTTT
clone size: -
D gene: TRBD1
J gene: TRBJ2-2
V gene: TRBV5-8

CDR3 protein: CASSPSTGSLSYEQYF
CDR3 DNA: TGTGCCAGCAGTCCATCCACAGGGTCCCTCTCCTACGAGCAGTACTTC
clone size: -
D gene: -
J gene: TRBJ2-7
V gene: TRBV27

CDR3 protein: CASSRLAGDTVIGELFF
CDR3 DNA: TGTGCCAGCAGCCGACTAGCGGGGGATACAGTCATCGGGGAGCTGTTTTTT
clone size: -
D gene: TRBD2
J gene: TRBJ2-2
V gene: TRBV7-8

CDR3 protein: CAWSVQGVTSGSYEQYF
CDR3 DNA: TGTGCCTGGAGTGTACAGGGTGTGACTAGCGGCTCCTACGAGCAGTACTTC
clone size: once
D gene: TRBD2
J gene: TRBJ2-7
V gene: TRBV30

CDR3 protein: CASSQERKTGELFF
CDR3 DNA: TGCGCCAGCAGTCAGGAACGGAAAACCGGGGAGCTGTTTTTT
clone size: -
D gene: -
J gene: TRBJ2-2
V gene: TRBV10-1

CDR3 protein: CASSQGLYTQYF
CDR3 DNA: TGTGCCAGCAGCCAGGGACTTTATACGCAGTATTTT
clone size: -
D gene: -
J gene: TRBJ2-3
V gene: TRBV7-2

CDR3 protein: CASSLEGIVEGYTF
CDR3 DNA: TGCGCCAGCAGCTTGGAGGGGATCGTAGAGGGCTACACCTTC
clone size: -
D gene: -
J gene: TRBJ1-2
V gene: TRBV5-1

CDR3 protein: CASSFGDRGLYNYGYTF
CDR3 DNA: TGCGCCAGCAGCTTTGGGGACAGGGGTCTCTATAACTATGGCTACACCTTC
clone size: -
D gene: TRBD1
J gene: TRBJ1-2
V gene: TRBV5-1

CDR3 protein: CASSYSTGGHTEAFF
CDR3 DNA: TGTGCCAGCAGTTACTCGACGGGGGGGCACACTGAAGCTTTCTTT
clone size: -
D gene: -
J gene: TRBJ1-1
V gene: TRBV6-5

CDR3 protein: CASSLRTSGAYGDNEQFF
CDR3 DNA: TGTGCCAGCAGCTTACGGACTAGCGGGGCATACGGGGACAATGAGCAGTTCTTC
clone size: -
D gene: TRBD2
J gene: TRBJ2-1
V gene: TRBV7-2

CDR3 protein: CASSESGRNQPQHF
CDR3 DNA: TGCGCCAGCAGTGAGAGTGGGAGGAATCAGCCCCAGCATTTT
clone size: -
D gene: -
J gene: TRBJ1-5
V gene: TRBV10-1

CDR3 protein: CASSVTRDSYEQYF
CDR3 DNA: TGTGCCAGCAGTGTAACTCGGGACAGCTACGAGCAGTACTTC
clone size: -
D gene: TRBD1
J gene: TRBJ2-7
V gene: TRBV6-5

CDR3 protein: CASSLSASTNYGYTF
CDR3 DNA: TGTGCCAGCAGTTTATCGGCCAGTACTAACTATGGCTACACCTTC
clone size: -
D gene: -
J gene: TRBJ1-2
V gene: TRBV27

CDR3 protein: CASSLGLAGVTGELFF
CDR3 DNA: TGTGCCAGCAGCTTGGGACTAGCGGGGGTCACCGGGGAGCTGTTTTTT
clone size: -
D gene: TRBD2
J gene: TRBJ2-2
V gene: TRBV7-7

CDR3 protein: CASSPREGANEKLFF
CDR3 DNA: TGTGCCAGCAGTCCCCGGGAGGGAGCTAATGAAAAACTGTTTTTT
clone size: -
D gene: -
J gene: TRBJ1-4
V gene: TRBV6-1

CDR3 protein: CASSRGASYEQYF
CDR3 DNA: TGTGCCAGCAGTCGCGGGGCCTCGTACGAGCAGTACTTC
clone size: -
D gene: -
J gene: TRBJ2-7
V gene: TRBV28

CDR3 protein: CASSQFSLGTYSNQPQHF
CDR3 DNA: TGTGCCAGCAGCCAATTTTCATTGGGGACATATAGCAATCAGCCCCAGCATTTT
clone size: -
D gene: -
J gene: TRBJ1-5
V gene: TRBV16

CDR3 protein: CASSSGWGEKLFF
CDR3 DNA: TGTGCCAGCAGCTCGGGGTGGGGTGAAAAACTGTTTTTT
clone size: few
D gene: -
J gene: TRBJ1-4
V gene: TRBV7-9

CDR3 protein: CASSPSGQHGNTIYF
CDR3 DNA: TGTGCCAGCAGCCCATCCGGACAGCATGGAAACACCATATATTTT
clone size: -
D gene: -
J gene: TRBJ1-3
V gene: TRBV7-2

CDR3 protein: CASSQIWAGGPPGELFF
CDR3 DNA: TGCGCCAGCAGCCAAATTTGGGCGGGGGGGCCCCCCGGGGAGCTGTTTTTT
clone size: few
D gene: TRBD2
J gene: TRBJ2-2
V gene: TRBV4-1